Presented here are 10 T cell receptor beta chains from one specimen sequenced in a study of CD8 T cells in Susac syndrome. Random hexamers were used to reverse transcribe an amount of roughly 0.5 to 1 ug RNA. TCRdb reanalysed the immunoSEQ multiplex PCR reads using MiXCR and keeps one entry per CDR3 protein. Of some 200,000 distinct CDR3 sequences listed, about 96% were seen once; the top ten hold about 0.091%. Sequencing was carried out using CD4+ T cells from PBMCs. The receptors here all came from a human donor with multiple sclerosis.

This chain joins TRBV1 and TRBJ2-5; no check of the table's D call, TRBD2, against the DNA was made. TRBV1 is a recognized pseudogene. The CDR3 has 17 residues. CDR3 DNA: TGCACCAGCAGCCAGGCTAATGGACTAGCGGGGGAAGAGACCCAGTACTTC. Translated, it gives CTSSQANGLAGEETQYF.

The rearrangement uses TRBV29-1 and TRBJ2-5; D might be TRBD1 or TRBD2, each matching 5 bases. V lost 0 bases to trimming and J lost 7 bases, with 15 bases between them. CDR1 SQVTM and CDR2 ANQGSEA come from the germline V gene. This CDR3 spans 14 amino acids. The CDR3 reads CSVEDPTGRGTQYF. CDR3 DNA: TGCAGCGTTGAAGATCCCACGGGACGGGGGACCCAGTACTTC.

This chain connects TRBV7-2 to TRBJ2-1, with no clear D. Germline CDR1 reads SGHTA; CDR2 reads FQGNSA. The CDR3 is made up of 15 amino acids. Trimming took 4 bases from V and 4 from J, leaving 14 bases between them. The CDR3 spells CASSSDPQGYNEQFF. The CDR3 DNA sequence: TGTGCCAGCAGCTCTGACCCCCAAGGATACAATGAGCAGTTCTTC. The full variable domain, completed using reference TRBV7-2 and TRBJ2-1, is GAGVSQSPSNKVTEKGKDVELRCDPISGHTALYWYRQSLGQGLEFLIYFQGNSAPDKSGLPSDRFSAERTGGSVSTLTIQRTQQEDSAVYLCASSSDPQGYNEQFFGPGTRLTVL.

The J gene is TRBJ2-4, the V gene TRBV3-1, with 8 nucleotides matching TRBD1. V shed 6 bases and J 5 bases; nucleotides not matched to a gene: 6. Germline CDR1 LGHDT, CDR2 YNNKEL (reference sequence). This CDR3 comprises 14 residues. Here the CDR3 DNA reads TGTGCCAGCAGTTATGCGACAGGGGAAAACATTCAGTACTTC. Residues: CASSYATGENIQYF.

V and J are TRBV3-1 and TRBJ1-3; unclear D gene. V was trimmed by 4 bases and J by 0 bases, leaving 10 bases between them. The CDR3 contains 15 residues. Germline-derived CDR1 and CDR2 are LGHDT and YNNKEL (reference sequence). The CDR3 sequence: CASSRGQASGNTIYF. For the CDR3, the DNA is TGTGCCAGCAGCCGTGGGCAGGCCTCTGGAAACACCATATATTTT.

The V call is TRBV30, the J call TRBJ2-3; D is possibly TRBD2 (6 bases). Germline V gene lookup returns CDR1 GTSNPN and CDR2 SVGIG (reference sequence). The CDR3 is made up of 12 amino acids. V gave up 2 bases and J gave up 7 bases, with 10 bases separating them. This CDR3 reads CAWSSGGNTQYF. The CDR3 nucleotides are TGTGCCTGGAGTTCCGGCGGGAATACGCAGTATTTT.

V and J are TRBV20-1 and TRBJ2-7; no clear D gene. The CDR3 runs to 13 residues. CDR1 DFQATT and CDR2 SNEGSKA come from the germline V gene (reference sequence). V lost 1 base and J 0 bases, leaving 7 bases between the germline ends. DNA of the CDR3: TGCAGTGCTAGAGTACCCAGCTCCTACGAGCAGTACTTC. Amino acid sequence: CSARVPSSYEQYF.

The chain combines TRBV7-9 with TRBJ1-1; D gene uncertain. V was cut by 3 bases and J by 0 bases, with 11 bases left in between. This CDR3 is 15 amino acids long. The V gene's germline CDR1 is SEHNR and CDR2 FQNEAQ (reference sequence). The CDR3 DNA reads as TGTGCCAGCAGCTTTCGACGGATAATGAACACTGAAGCTTTCTTT. Translated, it gives CASSFRRIMNTEAFF.

CDR3: CAWSVAGRYNQPQHF. In nucleotides, the CDR3 is TGTGCCTGGAGTGTTGCGGGACGGTATAATCAGCCCCAGCATTTT. The chain combines TRBV30 with TRBJ1-5; maybe TRBD1 (5 bases). Trimming removed 0 bases from V and 4 bases from J, with 13 bases in between. In germline, CDR1 is GTSNPN, CDR2 SVGIG (reference sequence). The CDR3 is 15 amino acids.

The chain couples TRBV27 to TRBJ1-2; perhaps TRBD1 as D (6 bases). Trimming took 4 bases from V and 6 from J, leaving 12 bases between them. There are 13 residues in the CDR3. Germline V lookup: CDR1 MNHEY, CDR2 SMNVEV (reference sequence). CDR3 sequence: CASSSRDTDGYTF. The CDR3 nucleotides are TGTGCCAGCAGTTCCCGGGACACCGATGGCTACACCTTC.